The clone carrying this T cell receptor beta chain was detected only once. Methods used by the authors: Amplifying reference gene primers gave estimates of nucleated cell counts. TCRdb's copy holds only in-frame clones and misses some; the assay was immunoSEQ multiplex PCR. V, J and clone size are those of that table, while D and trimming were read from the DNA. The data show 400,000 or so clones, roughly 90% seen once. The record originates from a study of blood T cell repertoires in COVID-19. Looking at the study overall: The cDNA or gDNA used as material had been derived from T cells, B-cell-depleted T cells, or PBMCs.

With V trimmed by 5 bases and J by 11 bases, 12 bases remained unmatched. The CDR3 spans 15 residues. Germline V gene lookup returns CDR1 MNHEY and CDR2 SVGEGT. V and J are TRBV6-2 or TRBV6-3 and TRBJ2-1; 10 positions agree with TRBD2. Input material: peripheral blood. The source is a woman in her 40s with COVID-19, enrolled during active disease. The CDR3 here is CASSDGLAAGLKQFF. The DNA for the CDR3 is TGTGCCAGCAGTGACGGACTAGCGGCAGGCCTTAAGCAGTTCTTC.